What follows are 4 T cell receptor beta chains derived from one specimen sequenced in a study of OX40 agonist ivuxolimab in advanced cancers. Assay: immunoSEQ multiplex PCR; the TCRdb copy retains only in-frame clones and omits some. The data contain around 31,000 clones, around nine tenths of them singletons. Sequenced material: CD4+ or CD8+ T cells sorted from blood, taken in a trial of the OX40 agonist ivuxolimab. The receptors here all came from an adult with an advanced solid tumor such as melanoma, head and neck, liver or kidney cancer.

The chain combines TRBV11-2 with TRBJ1-6; 7 bases are a match to TRBD1. The CDR3 is made up of 14 amino acids. V gave up 5 bases and J gave up 7 bases; unmatched junction bases: 5. Germline V gives CDR1 SGHAT, CDR2 FQNNGV. The CDR3 DNA reads as TGTGCCAGCAGCCTACAGGGGCTGAATTCACCCCTCCACTTT. This gives the protein CASSLQGLNSPLHF.

The DNA for the CDR3 is TGTGCCAGCAGCCTCCAGGTGATGGATGAAAAACTGTTTTTT. It translates to CASSLQVMDEKLFF. The rearrangement joins TRBV7-9 to TRBJ1-4; D call uncertain. V shed 5 bases and J shed 6 bases, with 13 bases lying between them. In germline, CDR1 is SEHNR, CDR2 FQNEAQ (reference sequence). The CDR3 is 14 amino acids.

The J gene is TRBJ2-2, the V gene TRBV7-6; 9 bases match TRBD1. The CDR3 spans 16 residues. The germline V gene encodes CDR1 SGHVS and CDR2 FNYEAQ. V trimming: 6 bases; J trimming: 7 bases; junction bases outside the gene matches: 12. The CDR3 is CASRSPGQGYGGELFF. The CDR3 nucleotides are TGTGCCAGCAGATCACCTGGACAGGGGTACGGCGGGGAGCTGTTTTTT.

The genes are TRBV9 and TRBJ2-1, with D unresolved. The CDR3 contains 13 residues. The germline V gene has CDR1 SGDLS and CDR2 YYNGEE. V lost 2 bases to trimming and J lost 6 bases, with 9 bases between them. The CDR3 loop reads CASSVLPGNEQFF. The CDR3 DNA is TGTGCCAGCAGCGTGCTCCCCGGCAATGAGCAGTTCTTC. Complete variable domain (other parts from reference TRBV9 and TRBJ2-1): DSGVTQTPKHLITATGQRVTLRCSPRSGDLSVYWYQQSLDQGLQFLIQYYNGEERAKGNILERFSAQQFPDLHSELNLSSLELGDSALYFCASSVLPGNEQFFGPGTRLTVL.